This passage covers 10 T cell receptor beta chains from one sample sequenced in a study of blood T cell repertoires in COVID-19. The data were produced by immunoSEQ multiplex PCR, yet TCRdb's version contains in-frame clones alone and is incomplete. The table lists over 40,000 clones, 83% of them singletons. The sample taken for sequencing was peripheral blood. These TCRs come from a man in his fifties or sixties with active COVID-19.

The J gene is TRBJ2-5, the V gene TRBV11-1; D gene unclear. Between the trimmed V and J ends, which lost 1 base and 4 bases, there was a span of 10 bases. From germline, CDR1 is SGHAT and CDR2 FQDESV (reference sequence). This CDR3 region has 14 residues. In nucleotides, the CDR3 is TGTGCCAGCAGCTTAGTCGCAGGTCGAGAGACCCAGTACTTC. Translation gives CASSLVAGRETQYF.

This rearrangement joins TRBV4-2 to TRBJ2-7, with TRBD1 identical over 7 bases. The CDR3 totals 15 residues. Germline trimming cut 5 bases from V and 4 bases from J; bases unmatched to any gene: 11. CDR1 is LGHNA, CDR2 YNFKEQ, per germline. CDR3 bases: TGTGCCAGCAGCTCAACTGTGGGACAGCCATACGAGCAGTACTTC. Translating gives CASSSTVGQPYEQYF.

This rearrangement joins TRBV7-3 to TRBJ2-5; tentative D call: TRBD2 (6 bases). Between the trimmed V and J ends, which lost 0 bases and 2 bases, there was a span of 7 bases. CDR1 and CDR2 (germline): SGHTA, FQGTGA. The CDR3 has 14 amino acids. The chain's CDR3 is CASSLTGLQETQYF. In DNA, the CDR3 is TGTGCCAGCAGCTTAACGGGACTTCAAGAGACCCAGTACTTC.

The CDR3 protein is CASSLQAQDQYYTF. CDR3 in DNA: TGTGCCAGCAGCCTACAGGCACAGGACCAATACTACACCTTC. This chain links TRBV11-2 with TRBJ1-2, with D maybe TRBD1 (5 bases). CDR3 length: 14 amino acids. V shed 5 bases and J shed 10 bases, with 20 bases lying between them. The germline V gene has CDR1 SGHAT and CDR2 FQNNGV.

This clone was counted a single time. The CDR3 DNA sequence: TGTGCCAGCAGTCACAACGACAGGCCGTTTAATGGCTACACCTTC. It codes for CASSHNDRPFNGYTF. V usage is TRBV3-1 (or the pseudogene TRBV3-2) and J usage is TRBJ1-2; TRBD1 is a possible D gene (6 bases). The germline V gene encodes CDR1 LGHDT and CDR2 YNNKEL (reference sequence). The V gene lost 6 bases and the J gene lost 6 bases, with 20 bases spanning the gap. This CDR3 has 15 amino acids.

V gene TRBV4-1 combines with J gene TRBJ2-5; a weak D match, TRBD2 (5 bases). V lost 4 bases to trimming and J lost 7 bases, with 10 bases between them. There are 12 residues in the CDR3. Germline V CDR1 and CDR2: MGHRA, YSYEKL. The CDR3 protein is CASSPPRGTQYF. In DNA, the CDR3 is TGCGCCAGCAGCCCACCTCGGGGGACCCAGTACTTC.

The V call is TRBV5-1, the J call TRBJ2-1; TRBD1 matches 10 bases. Germline trimming cut 0 bases from V and 6 bases from J; bases unmatched to any gene: 6. The CDR3 is made up of 16 amino acids. Germline V gives CDR1 SGHRS, CDR2 YFSETQ. This CDR3 reads CASSLGTGGEGNEQFF. The CDR3 bases are TGCGCCAGCAGCTTGGGGACAGGGGGTGAAGGCAATGAGCAGTTCTTC. Looking up the rest from reference TRBV5-1 and TRBJ2-1 gives the full variable domain: KAGVTQTPRYLIKTRGQQVTLSCSPISGHRSVSWYQQTPGQGLQFLFEYFSETQRNKGNFPGRFSGRQFSNSRSEMNVSTLELGDSALYLCASSLGTGGEGNEQFFGPGTRLTVL.

The gene calls are TRBV11-3 and TRBJ2-1, with no clear D. The CDR3 sequence is 12 residues long. CDR1 and CDR2 from the germline V gene are SGHNT and YENEEA. V was cut by 3 bases and J by 5 bases, with 5 bases left in between. This CDR3 reads CASSLIDNEQFF. CDR3 nucleotide sequence: TGTGCCAGCAGCTTGATAGACAATGAGCAGTTCTTC.

This sequence joins TRBV30 and TRBJ2-7, with 9 bases fitting TRBD1. Trimming cost V 3 bases and J 0 bases; bases outside gene matches: 3. This CDR3 has 14 residues. In germline, CDR1 is GTSNPN, CDR2 SVGIG (reference sequence). In nucleotides, the CDR3 is TGTGCCTGGAGCGGACAGGGGCCCTCCTACGAGCAGTACTTC. This translates into CAWSGQGPSYEQYF.

This clone has a handful of counts. The DNA for the CDR3 is TGCAGTGCTAGTGGACTAGACCCCTACGAGCAGTACTTC. Amino acid sequence: CSASGLDPYEQYF. The chain employs TRBV20-1 and TRBJ2-7, with 7 bases aligning to TRBD2. The CDR3 length is 13 residues. Germline V gene data show CDR1 as DFQATT and CDR2 as SNEGSKA (reference sequence). The V segment lost 3 bases and the J segment 2 bases; nucleotides outside the gene matches: 4.